This TCR beta chain was identified during a study of post-analysis software for immune sequencing data. At the level of the study: Multiple sclerosis in the patients followed relapsing-remitting, secondary progressive and progressive-relapsing courses. Whole-study findings and limits: Samples from a shared batch, those prepared together, strongly co-clustered by F measure. Among multiple sclerosis patients, normalized Chao1 diversity was significantly below that of controls. TRBV segments more frequent in patients than in controls numbered about five and included TRBV5-6, TRBV5-1 and TRBV20-1.

In this sample, this clonotype turned up many times. The antigen is not known. The CDR3 length is 15 residues. V lost 3 bases to trimming and J lost 5 bases; unmatched junction nucleotides: 6. Prepared libraries of TCR beta cDNA carried unique molecular identifiers. cDNA molecules numbering about 470,000 came from approximately 1 to 10 million T cells. One entry per CDR3 protein results from TCRdb running MiXCR on the PCR reads. This sample carries 450,000 to 650,000 distinct CDR3 sequences, about 44% of them seen once, and the ten largest clones take 1.7%. The chain has TRBV12-3 or TRBV12-4 and TRBJ2-1; TRBD2 matches 8 bases. The receptor was isolated from a girl aged 5 to 17 with multiple sclerosis. The sample taken for sequencing was blood. The CDR3 nucleotides are TGTGCCAGCAGTTTCGGCGGGGGGTTGGACAATGAGCAGTTCTTC. Amino acid sequence: CASSFGGGLDNEQFF.